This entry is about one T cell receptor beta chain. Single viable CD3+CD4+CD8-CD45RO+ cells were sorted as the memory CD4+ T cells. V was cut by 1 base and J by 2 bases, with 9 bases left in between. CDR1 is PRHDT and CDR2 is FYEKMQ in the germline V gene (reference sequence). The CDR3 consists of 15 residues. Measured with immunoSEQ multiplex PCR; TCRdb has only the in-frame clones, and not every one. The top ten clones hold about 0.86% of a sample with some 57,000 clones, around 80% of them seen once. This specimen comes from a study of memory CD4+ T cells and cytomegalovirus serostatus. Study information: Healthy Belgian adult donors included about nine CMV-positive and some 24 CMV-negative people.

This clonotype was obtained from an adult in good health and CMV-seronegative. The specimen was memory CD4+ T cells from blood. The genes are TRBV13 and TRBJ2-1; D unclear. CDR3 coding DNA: TGTGCCAGCAGCTTAGCGGTTTCCACCTACAATGAGCAGTTCTTC. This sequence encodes CASSLAVSTYNEQFF.